The 26 T cell receptor beta chains given below trace back to one sample, sequenced in a study of OX40 agonist ivuxolimab in advanced cancers. Clones were read by immunoSEQ multiplex PCR, and TCRdb kept only the in-frame ones, dropping some. The sample records roughly 70,000 clones, over 80% being singletons. This sample comprised CD4+ or CD8+ T cells sorted from blood, obtained in a trial of the OX40 agonist ivuxolimab. These TCRs come from an adult with an advanced solid tumor such as melanoma, head and neck, liver or kidney cancer.

This clone was recorded only once. The chain recombines TRBV6-1 with TRBJ2-7, with 10 nucleotides matching TRBD1. Losses at the gene ends were 7 bases for V and 4 bases for J; bases not matched to a gene: 10. CDR3 length: 15 amino acids. Germline lookup yields CDR1 MNHNS and CDR2 SASEGT. The CDR3 DNA reads TGTGCCAGCAATGACCGGGGACAGGGGTTGTACGAGCAGTACTTC. Its protein product is CASNDRGQGLYEQYF.

This chain links TRBV9 with TRBJ1-1; no clear D gene. In germline, CDR1 is SGDLS, CDR2 YYNGEE. V lost 0 bases and J lost 0, with 3 bases in between. CDR3 length equals 13 residues. The CDR3 sequence: CASSVALNTEAFF. In nucleotides, the CDR3 is TGTGCCAGCAGCGTAGCCCTGAACACTGAAGCTTTCTTT.

The chain links TRBV2 to TRBJ2-2; D is unclear. V lost 4 bases, J lost 0 bases, and 6 bases lay in between. Germline CDR1 and CDR2: SNHLY and FYNNEI. The CDR3 consists of 14 residues. The CDR3 spells CASSARSNTGELFF. CDR3 DNA sequence: TGTGCCAGCAGTGCTAGATCGAACACCGGGGAGCTGTTTTTT.

This CDR3 reads CATSSPQGWGTEAFF. The CDR3 DNA is TGTGCCACCAGCAGTCCACAGGGTTGGGGCACTGAAGCTTTCTTT. The V gene is TRBV15, the J gene TRBJ1-1; D may be TRBD1 (6 bases). V was trimmed by 3 bases and J by 4 bases, leaving 15 bases between them. This CDR3 spans 15 amino acids. Germline-derived CDR1 and CDR2 are LNHNV and YYDKDF (reference sequence).

V is TRBV15 and J is TRBJ2-1, with 8 bases that match TRBD2. The length of the CDR3 is 16 residues. Trimming at V came to 4 bases and at J to 4 bases, leaving 9 bases not matched to a gene. From germline, CDR1 is LNHNV and CDR2 YYDKDF (reference sequence). The chain's CDR3 is CATSTTPSGGYNEQFF. CDR3 DNA: TGTGCCACCAGCACTACGCCGAGCGGGGGATACAATGAGCAGTTCTTC.

In nucleotides, the CDR3 is TGCGCCAGCACAGCGGGAGACGGCACCGGGGAGCTGTTTTTT. Translation: CASTAGDGTGELFF. The V gene is TRBV5-1, the J gene TRBJ2-2; 8 bases agree with TRBD2. The CDR3 totals 14 residues. The V gene end was trimmed by 6 bases and the J gene end by 4 bases; junction bases not matched to a gene: 5. Germline CDR1 and CDR2: SGHRS and YFSETQ.

This CDR3 is CASSLSDRGSGNTIYF. For the CDR3, the DNA is TGTGCCAGCAGTTTAAGCGACCGTGGGAGTGGAAACACCATATATTTT. The genes are TRBV28 and TRBJ1-3, with D unclear. Germline CDR1 reads MDHEN; CDR2 reads SYDVKM. V lost 2 bases and J lost 3, with 14 bases in between. The CDR3 length is 16 residues.

The chain joins TRBV10-2 to TRBJ2-3; D uncertain. The germline V gene has CDR1 WSHSY and CDR2 SAAADI. This CDR3 spans 12 amino acids. V lost 8 bases and J 6 bases, leaving 12 bases between the germline ends. This chain's CDR3 is CASRTTSDTQYF. Here the CDR3 DNA reads TGCGCCAGCCGCACTACTTCGGATACGCAGTATTTT.

The CDR3 sequence is CASSIIRGPNTGELFF. DNA for the CDR3: TGTGCCAGTAGTATTATTCGCGGGCCCAACACCGGGGAGCTGTTTTTT. The chain couples TRBV19 to TRBJ2-2; possible D gene TRBD2, 5 bases. V dropped 3 bases and J dropped 2 bases, with 13 bases sitting between them. CDR3 length: 16 residues. CDR1 is LNHDA, CDR2 SQIVND, per germline (reference sequence).

V gene TRBV6-6 combines with J gene TRBJ2-3; no firm D call. The length of the CDR3 is 12 residues. The germline V and J ends were trimmed by 6 bases and 0 bases, with 4 bases remaining between them. The germline gives CDR1 MNHNY, CDR2 SVGAGI (reference sequence). The CDR3 DNA reads TGTGCCAGCAGGTGGAGCACAGATACGCAGTATTTT. It specifies CASRWSTDTQYF.

The chain joins TRBV25-1 to TRBJ2-2, with D perhaps TRBD1 (5 bases). V lost 2 bases and J lost 0, with 7 bases in between. The CDR3 is 15 amino acids. Looked up from germline, CDR1 is MGHDK and CDR2 is SYGVNS. The CDR3, as DNA: TGTGCCAGCAGTGAAGGGGCCCCGAACACCGGGGAGCTGTTTTTT. Translation: CASSEGAPNTGELFF.

V and J are TRBV6-1 and TRBJ2-2; TRBD2 matches 8 bases. There are 14 residues in the CDR3. Trimming took 6 bases from V and 3 from J; bases not matched to a gene: 3. The germline V gene has CDR1 MNHNS and CDR2 SASEGT. The CDR3 here is CASRREGDTGELFF. The CDR3 DNA reads TGTGCCAGCAGACGGGAGGGGGACACCGGGGAGCTGTTTTTT.

V is TRBV6-1 and J is TRBJ1-2; 8 nucleotides line up with TRBD1. The germline gives CDR1 MNHNS, CDR2 SASEGT. Trimming removed 4 bases from V and 1 base from J; junction bases left unmatched: 5. CDR3 size: 15 residues. CDR3: CASSGRTGFNYGYTF. CDR3 coding DNA: TGTGCCAGCAGTGGACGGACAGGGTTTAACTATGGCTACACCTTC.

The rearrangement links TRBV5-1 to TRBJ1-4, with 8 bases aligning to TRBD1. V lost 3 bases to trimming and J lost 0 bases; unmatched junction nucleotides: 1. Germline CDR1 and CDR2: SGHRS and YFSETQ. The CDR3 contains 15 residues. The CDR3 DNA reads TGCGCCAGCAGCTCGGGACAGGCAACTAATGAAAAACTGTTTTTT. Translated: CASSSGQATNEKLFF.

This clone was picked up one time. CDR3 residues: CASSATTSSGYEQYF. CDR3 sequence (DNA): TGTGCCAGCAGTGCCACGACTAGCTCAGGCTACGAGCAGTACTTC. V gene TRBV6-1 combines with J gene TRBJ2-7; 7 bases align to TRBD2. This CDR3 is 15 amino acids long. Germline assignment: CDR1 MNHNS and CDR2 SASEGT. V was pared by 4 bases and J by 3 bases, with 9 bases of the junction left unmatched.

The rearrangement links TRBV19 to TRBJ2-2; tentatively, D is TRBD1 (7 bases). V lost 7 bases and J 0 bases, leaving 15 bases between the germline ends. The CDR3 runs 16 residues. Germline V gene sequence: CDR1 LNHDA, CDR2 SQIVND (reference sequence). The CDR3 DNA sequence: TGTGCCAGTAATGGGGCGGGGACAGCGAACACCGGGGAGCTGTTTTTT. It specifies CASNGAGTANTGELFF.

The chain links TRBV11-2 to TRBJ1-4, with 7 bases aligning to TRBD1. CDR3 length: 12 residues. Germline CDR1 and CDR2: SGHAT and FQNNGV. Trimming removed 5 bases from V and 12 bases from J; junction bases left unmatched: 6. This CDR3 reads CASSQNRGELFF. In DNA, the CDR3 is TGTGCCAGCAGCCAAAACAGGGGAGAACTGTTTTTT.

CDR3 nucleotides: TGTGCCAGCAGCGAACAGGGGGCGGGAAACACCATATATTTT. Translated, it gives CASSEQGAGNTIYF. The chain joins TRBV6-5 to TRBJ1-3; TRBD1 matches at 9 bases. V dropped 6 bases and J dropped 4; count of bases not matched to a gene: 4. From germline, CDR1 is MNHEY and CDR2 SVGAGI. The CDR3 loop spans 14 amino acids.

This chain uses TRBV9 with TRBJ2-7; TRBD2 matches at 9 bases. V was clipped by 4 bases and J by 2 bases; unmatched bases: 7. The germline V gene has CDR1 SGDLS and CDR2 YYNGEE. This CDR3 comprises 15 residues. The CDR3 region is CASSKETSGTYEQYF. The CDR3, as DNA: TGTGCCAGCAGCAAAGAGACTAGCGGAACCTACGAGCAGTACTTC.

The V gene is TRBV10-1, the J gene TRBJ2-1, with TRBD2 matching 13 bases. This CDR3 spans 13 amino acids. From germline, CDR1 is WNHNN and CDR2 SYGVQD (reference sequence). J lost 10 bases, V lost 6 bases, and 3 bases had no gene match. The CDR3 DNA sequence: TGCGCCAGCAGAGGGACTAGCGGGGCCGAGCAGTTCTTC. This codes for CASRGTSGAEQFF.

This chain joins TRBV29-1 and TRBJ1-2; the match to TRBD1 covers 10 bases. With 1 base clipped from V and 7 bases from J, the junction kept 3 bases outside the gene matches. CDR1 and CDR2 from the germline V gene are SQVTM and ANQGSEA. This CDR3 is 13 amino acids long. The CDR3 spells CSVEGQGAAGYTF. Written as DNA, the CDR3 is TGCAGCGTTGAAGGACAGGGGGCTGCTGGCTACACCTTC.

The count of this clone is one. CDR3 nucleotide sequence: TGTGCCACCCAGTTCGATAGGGAGCAGTTCTTC. Its protein product is CATQFDREQFF. The chain joins TRBV6-6 to TRBJ2-1; no clear D gene. The CDR3 has 11 amino acids. V was pared by 10 bases and J by 10 bases, with 14 bases between. CDR1 and CDR2 (germline): MNHNY, SVGAGI (reference sequence).

The chain carries TRBV18 and TRBJ2-3, with D hard to call. Germline-derived CDR1 and CDR2 are KGHSH and LQKENI. The CDR3 is made up of 12 amino acids. The V and J ends lost 5 bases and 6 bases respectively, with 9 bases between them. The CDR3 nucleotides read TGTGCCAGCTCATCTTTGCCGGATACGCAGTATTTT. Translation gives CASSSLPDTQYF.

The chain links TRBV11-2 to TRBJ2-7, with D perhaps TRBD2 (5 bases). Deletions cut 1 base from V and 1 base from J, with 14 bases between. This CDR3 is built from 16 residues. CDR1 and CDR2 from the germline V gene are SGHAT and FQNNGV. As DNA, the CDR3 is TGTGCCAGCAGCTTAGTGGTGGCTAGCCGGTCCTACGAGCAGTACTTC. Translating it yields CASSLVVASRSYEQYF.

The rearrangement links TRBV27 to TRBJ1-2; the D is unclear. The V gene lost 4 bases and the J gene lost 6 bases, with 12 bases spanning the gap. Germline V lookup: CDR1 MNHEY, CDR2 SMNVEV (reference sequence). The CDR3 runs to 13 residues. DNA of the CDR3: TGTGCCAGCAGTTCCCTTAACACAGATGGCTACACCTTC. Translating it yields CASSSLNTDGYTF.

This clone came up once. The chain combines TRBV5-1 with TRBJ2-7; maybe TRBD2 (5 bases). Germline V CDR1 and CDR2: SGHRS, YFSETQ. There are 14 residues in the CDR3. V was clipped by 7 bases and J by 5 bases, with 19 bases between them. The CDR3 spells CASGLSGSVDEQYF. The CDR3 DNA reads as TGCGCCAGCGGACTCTCGGGATCCGTTGACGAGCAGTACTTC.